Given below is one TCR beta chain in context. Which antigen it targets is not known. No base-level quality is on record; no much larger clone is a single base apart. These data are taken from a study of control samples from healthy donors and cancer patients (dated by TCRdb to the early 2020s). Its CDR3 holds 15 amino acids, cysteine through phenylalanine. Only the CDR3 DNA is retained, 45 bases long and in frame from the first base. According to the germline V gene (reference sequence), CDR1 reads SEHNR and CDR2 reads FQNEAQ. V is pruned by 5 bases and J by 2 bases, leaving 3 bases of the junction without a gene match. Libraries were prepared through the immunoSEQ multiplex PCR assay. TCRdb holds this immuneACCESS table with in-frame rearrangements only. Some clones are missing; in checked studies, unresolved V genes explain under half, and the rest has no known cause. For this sample there are some 120,000 clones; more than 85% appear just once. The top ten clones comprise under 2% of the sample.

This receptor was identified in a man in his late teens or twenties in good health. Source material: blood. The rearrangement joined TRBV7-9 to TRBJ2-3; TRBD1 fits 11 bases in the junction. The CDR3 corresponds to CASSQGQGVTDTQYF. The nucleotides read TGTGCCAGCAGCCAGGGACAGGGGGTCACAGATACGCAGTATTTT.